One sample yielded the 4 T cell receptor beta chains listed below, sequenced in a study of T cell clonality in common variable immunodeficiency. Study-level points and caveats: Common variable immunodeficiency TCR beta sequences reportedly had fewer deletions and N-nucleotide insertions.

Sequencing was performed with immunoSEQ multiplex PCR; in TCRdb, only in-frame clones are kept and a portion is missing. The sample counts more than 20,000 clones, none seen once; the ten largest own nearly 25%. Their target antigens are unknown. The sequenced sample was peripheral blood mononuclear cells. These receptors originate from a human donor with common variable immunodeficiency.

Note on this clone: The read ends 3 residues before the CDR3 terminus; that terminus is restored from the germline J gene. This sequence joins TRBV11-2 and TRBJ2-7; D ambiguous. V lost 0 bases and J 0 bases, leaving 9 bases between the germline ends. CDR1 and CDR2 from the germline V gene are SGHAT and FQNNGV. The CDR3 sequence is 15 residues long. CDR3 bases read: TGTGCCAGCAGCTTAGATCCTAGGATCTCCTACGAG. Protein: CASSLDPRISYE. The CDR3 reads in full as CASSLDPRISYEQYF. The complete variable domain, with remaining parts taken from reference TRBV11-2 and TRBJ2-7, reads EAGVAQSPRYKIIEKRQSVAFWCNPISGHATLYWYQQILGQGPKLLIQFQNNGVVDDSQLPKDRFSAERLKGVDSTLKIQPAKLEDSAVYLCASSLDPRISYEQYFGPGTRLTVT.

Worth noting for this clone: A read error may produce the germline difference seen at one junction end. The sequenced CDR3 bases are TGTGCCAGCACACCGGATGGGGCATACGAG. Translating gives CASTPDGAYE. The entire CDR3 reads CASTPDGAYEQYF. The rearrangement links TRBV18 to TRBJ2-7; tentative D call: TRBD1 (5 bases). The missing CDR3 end, 3 residues past where the read stops, is filled in from the germline J gene. The CDR3 totals 13 residues. CDR1 and CDR2 from the germline V gene are KGHSH and LQKENI.

In its sample, this clone was seen a few times. The CDR3 end lies 3 residues beyond the end of the read and is filled in from the germline J gene. V is TRBV20-1 and J is TRBJ1-2; 7 bases map to TRBD1. CDR3 length: 12 amino acids. Germline lookup yields CDR1 DFQATT and CDR2 SNEGSKA (reference sequence). J lost 5 bases, V lost 1 base, and 1 base had no gene match. CDR3 sequence reads: CSARGTGYGYTF. The sequenced CDR3 bases are TGCAGTGCTAGAGGGACAGGTTATGGC.

This clone appeared a few times. Sequencing ends 3 residues short of the CDR3 end; the germline J gene provides the rest. V is TRBV19 and J is TRBJ2-2; D is perhaps TRBD2 (6 bases). The CDR3 totals 17 residues. Germline CDR1 is LNHDA and CDR2 is SQIVND (reference sequence). V was cut by 7 bases and J by 0 bases, with 18 bases left in between. The sequenced part of the CDR3 DNA is TGTGCCAGTACCCCGTCGTTGTGGACTACGAACACCGGGGAG. This encodes CASTPSLWTTNTGE. The entire CDR3 sequence reads CASTPSLWTTNTGELFF.